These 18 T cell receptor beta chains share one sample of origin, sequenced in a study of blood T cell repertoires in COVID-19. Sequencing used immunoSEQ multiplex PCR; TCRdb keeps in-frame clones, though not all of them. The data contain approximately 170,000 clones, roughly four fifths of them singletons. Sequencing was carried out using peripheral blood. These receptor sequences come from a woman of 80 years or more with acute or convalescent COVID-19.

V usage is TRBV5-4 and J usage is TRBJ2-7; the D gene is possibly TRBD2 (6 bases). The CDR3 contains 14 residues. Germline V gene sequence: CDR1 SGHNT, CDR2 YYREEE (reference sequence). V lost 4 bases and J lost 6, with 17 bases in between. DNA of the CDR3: TGTGCCAGCAGCCTTGCGGGGAGGTTCGGCGAGCAGTACTTC. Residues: CASSLAGRFGEQYF.

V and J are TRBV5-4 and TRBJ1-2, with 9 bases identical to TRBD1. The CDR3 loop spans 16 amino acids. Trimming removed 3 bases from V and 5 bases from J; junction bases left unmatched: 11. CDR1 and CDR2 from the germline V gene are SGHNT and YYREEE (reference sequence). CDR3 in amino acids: CASSSGGQGLSYGYTF. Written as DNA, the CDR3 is TGTGCCAGCAGCTCCGGGGGACAGGGACTGTCATATGGCTACACCTTC.

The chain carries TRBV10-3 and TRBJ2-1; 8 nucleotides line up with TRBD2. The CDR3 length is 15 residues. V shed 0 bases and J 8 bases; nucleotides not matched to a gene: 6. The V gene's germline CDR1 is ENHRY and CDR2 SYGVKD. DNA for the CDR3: TGTGCCATCAGTGAGTCCGGGCGGGGGGCCCATGAGCAGTTCTTC. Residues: CAISESGRGAHEQFF.

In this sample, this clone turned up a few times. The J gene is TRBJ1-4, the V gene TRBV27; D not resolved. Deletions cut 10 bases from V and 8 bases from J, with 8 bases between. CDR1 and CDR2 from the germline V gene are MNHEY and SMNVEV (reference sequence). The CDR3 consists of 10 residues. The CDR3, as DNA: TGTGCCACCACCGGGGAAAAACTGTTTTTT. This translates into CATTGEKLFF.

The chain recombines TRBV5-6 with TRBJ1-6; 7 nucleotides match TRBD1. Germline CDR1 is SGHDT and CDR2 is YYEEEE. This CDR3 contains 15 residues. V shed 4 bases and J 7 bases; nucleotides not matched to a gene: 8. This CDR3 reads CASSPQGQRNSPLHF. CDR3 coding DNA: TGTGCCAGCAGCCCCCAGGGACAGAGGAATTCACCCCTCCACTTT. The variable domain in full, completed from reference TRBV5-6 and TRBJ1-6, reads DAGVTQSPTHLIKTRGQQVTLRCSPKSGHDTVSWYQQALGQGPQFIFQYYEEEERQRGNFPDRFSGHQFPNYSSELNVNALLLGDSALYLCASSPQGQRNSPLHFGNGTRLTVT.

DNA of the CDR3: TGTGCCACCCCAACCCCGGGACAGGGGGCAAATCAGCCCCAGCATTTT. It encodes CATPTPGQGANQPQHF. The chain couples TRBV24-1 to TRBJ1-5; TRBD1 aligns across 12 bases. The germline CDR1 and CDR2 sequences are KGHDR and SFDVKD. The V and J ends lost 9 bases and 4 bases, in that order; junction bases with no gene match: 9. The CDR3 covers 16 residues.

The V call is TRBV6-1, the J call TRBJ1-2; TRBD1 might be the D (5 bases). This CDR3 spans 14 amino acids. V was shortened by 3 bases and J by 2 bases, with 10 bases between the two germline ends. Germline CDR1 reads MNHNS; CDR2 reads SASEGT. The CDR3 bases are TGTGCCAGCAGTGAGGCAGGGTCGAACTATGGCTACACCTTC. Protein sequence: CASSEAGSNYGYTF.

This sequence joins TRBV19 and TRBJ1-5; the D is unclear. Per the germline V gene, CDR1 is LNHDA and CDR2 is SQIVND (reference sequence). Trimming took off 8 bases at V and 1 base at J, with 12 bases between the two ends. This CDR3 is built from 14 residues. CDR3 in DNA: TGTGCCAGTGGAGATGCGAGGAGCAATCAGCCCCAGCATTTT. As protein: CASGDARSNQPQHF.

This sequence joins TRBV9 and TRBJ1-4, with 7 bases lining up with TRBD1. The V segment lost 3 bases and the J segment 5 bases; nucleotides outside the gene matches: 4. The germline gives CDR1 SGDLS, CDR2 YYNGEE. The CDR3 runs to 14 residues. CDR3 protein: CASSATGRNEKLFF. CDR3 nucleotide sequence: TGTGCCAGCAGCGCGACAGGGCGAAATGAAAAACTGTTTTTT.

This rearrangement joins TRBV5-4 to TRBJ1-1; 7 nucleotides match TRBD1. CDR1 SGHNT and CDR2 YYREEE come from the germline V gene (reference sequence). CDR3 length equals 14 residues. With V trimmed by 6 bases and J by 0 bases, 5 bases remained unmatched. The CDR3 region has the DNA TGTGCCAGCACCCCCCAGGGGGTGAACACTGAAGCTTTCTTT. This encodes CASTPQGVNTEAFF. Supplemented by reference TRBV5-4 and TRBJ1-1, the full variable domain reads ETGVTQSPTHLIKTRGQQVTLRCSSQSGHNTVSWYQQALGQGPQFIFQYYREEENGRGNFPPRFSGLQFPNYSSELNVNALELDDSALYLCASTPQGVNTEAFFGQGTRLTVV.

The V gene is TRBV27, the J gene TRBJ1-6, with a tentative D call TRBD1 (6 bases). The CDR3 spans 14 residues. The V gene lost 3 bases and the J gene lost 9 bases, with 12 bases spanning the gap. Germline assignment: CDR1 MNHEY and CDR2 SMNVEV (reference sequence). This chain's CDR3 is CASSFAGESSPLHF. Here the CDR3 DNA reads TGTGCCAGCAGTTTCGCAGGGGAAAGTTCACCCCTCCACTTT.

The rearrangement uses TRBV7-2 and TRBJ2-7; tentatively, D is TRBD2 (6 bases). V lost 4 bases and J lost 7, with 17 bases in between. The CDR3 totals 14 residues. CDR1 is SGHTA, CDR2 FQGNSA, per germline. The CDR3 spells CASSSLDSRGEQYF. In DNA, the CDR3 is TGTGCCAGCAGCTCCCTTGACTCACGGGGGGAGCAGTACTTC.

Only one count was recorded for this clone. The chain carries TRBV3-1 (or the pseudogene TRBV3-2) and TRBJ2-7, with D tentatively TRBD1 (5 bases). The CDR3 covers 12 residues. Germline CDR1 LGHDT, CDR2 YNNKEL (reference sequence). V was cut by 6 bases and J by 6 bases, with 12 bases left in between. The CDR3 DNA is TGTGCCAGCAGTCCCCTGGGGCGCGAGCAGTACTTC. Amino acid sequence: CASSPLGREQYF.

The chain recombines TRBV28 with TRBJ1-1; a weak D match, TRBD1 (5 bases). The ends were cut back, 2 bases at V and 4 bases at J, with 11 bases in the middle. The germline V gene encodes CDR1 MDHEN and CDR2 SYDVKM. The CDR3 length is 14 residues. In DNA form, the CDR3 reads TGTGCCAGCAGTTTACTCGGGGGGATCACTGAAGCTTTCTTT. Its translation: CASSLLGGITEAFF.

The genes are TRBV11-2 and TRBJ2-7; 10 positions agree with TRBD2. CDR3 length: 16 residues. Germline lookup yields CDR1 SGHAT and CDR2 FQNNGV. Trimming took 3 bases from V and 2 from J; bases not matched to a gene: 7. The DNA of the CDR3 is TGTGCCAGCAGCTTCCGTGGGACTAGCGCTCCCTACGAGCAGTACTTC. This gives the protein CASSFRGTSAPYEQYF. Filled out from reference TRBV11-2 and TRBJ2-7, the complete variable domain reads EAGVAQSPRYKIIEKRQSVAFWCNPISGHATLYWYQQILGQGPKLLIQFQNNGVVDDSQLPKDRFSAERLKGVDSTLKIQPAKLEDSAVYLCASSFRGTSAPYEQYFGPGTRLTVT.

DNA for the CDR3: TGTGCCAGCAGCGGGGGTTCAGGGGCAGGGAATTCACCCCTCCACTTT. Its translation: CASSGGSGAGNSPLHF. The chain couples TRBV9 to TRBJ1-6; possibly TRBD1 for D (6 bases). CDR3 length equals 16 residues. The germline CDR1 and CDR2 sequences are SGDLS and YYNGEE. V was shortened by 3 bases and J by 7 bases, with 17 bases between the two germline ends.

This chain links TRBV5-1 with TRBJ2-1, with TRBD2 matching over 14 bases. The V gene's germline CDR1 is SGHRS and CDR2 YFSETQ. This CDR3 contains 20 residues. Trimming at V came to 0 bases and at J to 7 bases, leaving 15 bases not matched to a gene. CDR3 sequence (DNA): TGCGCCAGCAGCTTGGCAAGACTAGCGGGAGGGCCCCTACTGGGGAATGAGCAGTTCTTC. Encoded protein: CASSLARLAGGPLLGNEQFF.

The CDR3, as DNA: TGCGCCAGCGCCTGGGGACAGGTCACAGATACGCAGTATTTT. It codes for CASAWGQVTDTQYF. This chain links TRBV4-1 with TRBJ2-3, with TRBD1 matching 8 bases. Germline V gene lookup returns CDR1 MGHRA and CDR2 YSYEKL. This CDR3 is built from 14 residues. Trimming removed 8 bases from V and 2 bases from J; junction bases left unmatched: 6.